The clone carrying this TCR beta chain was recorded many times. The antigen is undetermined. MiXCR was run by TCRdb on the 5' RACE reads, yielding one entry per CDR3 protein. The table shows 35,000 to 45,000 distinct CDR3 sequences, with 5% to 6.5% occurring only once. This sample was taken from a study of early T cells in non-severe SARS-CoV-2 infection. Study details: Bulk RNA taken from unsorted whole blood was sequenced, leaving chains unpaired. Study-wide results and limits: Anti-spike CD8 responses were favored in VDJdb matching, and private and CD4 specificities were missed.

The CDR3 loop spans 16 amino acids. V lost 4 bases and J lost 5, with 22 bases in between. Germline CDR1 is GTSNPN and CDR2 is SVGIG (reference sequence). The receptor was isolated from an adult who was a healthcare worker with PCR-confirmed SARS-CoV-2 infection or an uninfected control (not recorded which). The sample in question was whole blood, obtained at baseline. The chain has TRBV30 and TRBJ2-3; tentative D call: TRBD1 (5 bases). Here the CDR3 DNA reads TGTGCCTGGACGACCCGGCGGCAGGGTAATAGAGATACGCAGTATTTT. Translating gives CAWTTRRQGNRDTQYF.